This is a list of T cell receptor beta chains from one sample in a study of radiation and T cells in renal cell carcinoma. Assay used: immunoSEQ multiplex PCR; TCRdb lists only in-frame clones, some missing. The sample contains about 170,000 clones, approximately 90% of which appear only once. Sequencing used blood, obtained from a patient whose treatment included radiotherapy and nephrectomy. These TCRs come from a woman in her forties or fifties with renal cell carcinoma. Both conserved end residues are part of each CDR3. A D gene is named only where the DNA matches it firmly. A clone size is listed for some rows: how often the clone was seen (once, few, many), or a class if it is expanded.

CASSPSSNTEAFF | TGTGCCAGCTCACCATCTTCGAACACTGAAGCTTTCTTT | TRBV18 | - | TRBJ1-1 | -
CASSPSTLNHEQFF | TGTGCCAGCTCACCAAGTACGCTGAACCATGAGCAGTTCTTC | TRBV18 | - | TRBJ2-1 | -
CASNRLPLNYGYTF | TGTGCCAGCAACCGACTGCCCCTTAACTATGGCTACACCTTC | TRBV2 | - | TRBJ1-2 | -
CASSQDQARGGYGYTF | TGCGCCAGCAGCCAAGATCAGGCCAGGGGGGGCTATGGCTACACCTTC | TRBV4-1 | - | TRBJ1-2 | TRBD1
CASSLASDRRVNQPQHF | TGTGCCAGCAGCTTAGCCTCGGACAGAAGGGTAAATCAGCCCCAGCATTTT | TRBV7-9 | - | TRBJ1-5 | -
CAISEMDATGGELFF | TGTGCCATCAGTGAGATGGACGCCACCGGCGGGGAGCTGTTTTTT | TRBV10-3 | - | TRBJ2-2 | -
CASRSELTYNSPLHF | TGCGCCAGCAGGTCAGAATTAACCTATAATTCACCCCTCCACTTT | TRBV5-1 | - | TRBJ1-6 | -
CASSLEGTGYTF | TGTGCCAGCAGCTTGGAAGGGACTGGCTACACCTTC | TRBV7-9 | - | TRBJ1-2 | -
CASRMGQGATNEKLFF | TGTGCCAGTAGAATGGGACAGGGGGCAACTAATGAAAAACTGTTTTTT | TRBV19 | - | TRBJ1-4 | TRBD1
CASRLQGSPNQPQHF | TGTGCCAGTAGGCTACAGGGTTCTCCTAATCAGCCCCAGCATTTT | TRBV19 | - | TRBJ1-5 | -
CASSLQDEQYF | TGTGCCAGCTCACTCCAGGATGAGCAGTACTTC | TRBV18 | - | TRBJ2-7 | -
CASSSGVSESNEQFF | TGCGCCAGCAGCTCCGGGGTCAGTGAATCCAATGAGCAGTTCTTC | TRBV5-1 | - | TRBJ2-1 | -
CASAKGGGSNTIYF | TGTGCCAGCGCCAAGGGAGGGGGCTCCAACACCATATATTTT | TRBV9 | - | TRBJ1-3 | TRBD1
CASSLEYAYSGNTIYF | TGTGCCAGCAGCTTAGAATACGCCTACTCTGGAAACACCATATATTTT | TRBV7-2 | - | TRBJ1-3 | -
CASSERGQNSPLHF | TGTGCCAGCAGTGAACGGGGCCAGAATTCACCCCTCCACTTT | TRBV6-1 | - | TRBJ1-6 | -
CASSIRTAYGYTF | TGTGCCAGTAGTATTCGGACAGCCTATGGCTACACCTTC | TRBV19 | - | TRBJ1-2 | -
CASSQSQGFTEAFF | TGTGCCAGCAGCCAGTCTCAGGGATTCACTGAAGCTTTCTTT | TRBV2 | few | TRBJ1-1 | -
CASTRGGGNSPLHF | TGTGCCAGCACCCGTGGGGGGGGCAATTCACCCCTCCACTTT | TRBV7-9 | - | TRBJ1-6 | -
CASSPSGTSVYEQYF | TGTGCCAGCAGCCCATCCGGGACTAGCGTCTACGAGCAGTACTTC | TRBV7-3 | - | TRBJ2-7 | TRBD2
CASSFKGSNSPLHF | TGTGCCAGCAGCTTCAAGGGATCGAATTCACCCCTCCACTTT | TRBV5-8 | - | TRBJ1-6 | -
CASSPDRENTEAFF | TGTGCCAGCAGCCCGGACAGGGAAAACACTGAAGCTTTCTTT | TRBV6-6 | - | TRBJ1-1 | TRBD1
CAISDEGYQPQHF | TGTGCCATCAGTGATGAGGGTTATCAGCCCCAGCATTTT | TRBV10-3 | - | TRBJ1-5 | -